Listed below are T cell receptor beta chains from one sample, sequenced in a study of control samples from healthy donors and cancer patients. Clones were read by immunoSEQ multiplex PCR, and TCRdb kept only the in-frame ones, dropping some. The table lists about 34,000 clones, roughly nine tenths of them singletons, with more than 1.5% in the top ten. The sample consisted of PBMCs. These receptors were obtained from a woman in her thirties or forties with lung cancer. CDR3s include the opening cysteine and the closing phenylalanine or tryptophan. A D gene is named only where the DNA matches it firmly. Clone size is not always given. Where it is, it says once, few, many or a class for expanded clones.

NA	TRBV18	TRBJ2-1	TRBD1	TGTGCCAGCGCCGGGACAGGCTACAATGAGCAGTTCTTC	CASAGTGYNEQFF
NA	TRBV2	TRBJ1-5	TRBD1	TGTGCCAGCAGTGGGGGACAGGGGGCCGGTCAGCCCCAGCATTTT	CASSGGQGAGQPQHF
NA	TRBV10-3	TRBJ2-2	TRBD1	TGTGCCACCGGACAGGGGGCGGCCACCGGGGAGCTGTTTTTT	CATGQGAATGELFF
NA	TRBV27	TRBJ2-3	NA	TGTGCCAGCAGTTTAGGAGCGTCTATCGGGGCAGATACGCAGTATTTT	CASSLGASIGADTQYF
NA	TRBV24-1	TRBJ1-2	TRBD1	TGTGCCACCAGTGATTGGGGAGACAGGGGTTATGGCTACACCTTC	CATSDWGDRGYGYTF
NA	TRBV11-3	TRBJ2-3	NA	TGTGCCAGCAGAAGCACAGATACGCAGTATTTT	CASRSTDTQYF
NA	TRBV15	TRBJ2-3	TRBD2	TGTGCCACCAGCAGAGAAGCGGGGGGGCCCGATACGCAGTATTTT	CATSREAGGPDTQYF
NA	TRBV6-5	TRBJ2-2	NA	TGTGCCAGCAGTTACGGTCGGGGGACCGGGGAGCTGTTTTTT	CASSYGRGTGELFF
NA	TRBV5-8	TRBJ2-7	NA	TGTGCCAGCAGCTTGGAAACAGGGCGGGAGCAGTACTTC	CASSLETGREQYF
few	TRBV12-5	TRBJ2-1	TRBD1	TGTGCTAGTGGCCTCGGACAGGGAGCGGACAATGAGCAGTTCTTC	CASGLGQGADNEQFF
NA	TRBV6-5	TRBJ1-2	TRBD1	TGTGCCATCTCGGACAGGGGATACGGCTACACCTTC	CAISDRGYGYTF
NA	TRBV11-3	TRBJ2-3	NA	TGTGCCAGCAGCTCGACCACGGGACACACGCCTCCACCCTCAGATACGCAGTATTTT	CASSSTTGHTPPPSDTQYF
NA	TRBV28	TRBJ2-2	NA	TGTGCCAGCAAAGACGCGGGCACCGGGGAGCTGTTTTTT	CASKDAGTGELFF
NA	TRBV5-1	TRBJ1-2	TRBD1	TGCGCCAGCAGCTTAACAGGGGTCGGAGGCTATGGCTACACCTTC	CASSLTGVGGYGYTF
NA	TRBV10-3	TRBJ2-2	NA	TGTGCCATCAGTGAGGGGGGTCGCACCGGGGAGCTGTTTTTT	CAISEGGRTGELFF
NA	TRBV7-3	TRBJ1-1	NA	TGTGCCAGCAGCTTAACGGGGGCCCGGGAAGCTTTCTTT	CASSLTGAREAFF
NA	TRBV29-1	TRBJ2-5	NA	TGCAGCGTTTCAGGGAGGGAGACCCAGTACTTC	CSVSGRETQYF
once	TRBV6-4	TRBJ2-2	TRBD2	TGTGCCAGCAGTGACTCCGGGGGGTCCGGGGAGCTGTTTTTT	CASSDSGGSGELFF
NA	TRBV6-5	TRBJ1-1	NA	TGTGCCAGCAGTCGTACTACAGGGAGCACTGAAGCTTTCTTT	CASSRTTGSTEAFF
few	TRBV28	TRBJ2-2	TRBD2	TGTGCCAGCAGTTTGTGGGGACTAGGTGACACCGGGGAGCTGTTTTTT	CASSLWGLGDTGELFF
NA	TRBV21-1	TRBJ1-6	NA	TGTGCCAGCAGCCAGGGACAGGGGGCTTATTCACCCCTCCACTTT	CASSQGQGAYSPLHF
NA	TRBV9	TRBJ2-3	NA	TGTGCCAGCAGCGTAGACGGGGCCGCTGGCACAGATACGCAGTATTTT	CASSVDGAAGTDTQYF
NA	TRBV7-2	TRBJ2-5	NA	TGTGCCAGCAGCTCAACAGGGAACCAAGAGACCCAGTACTTC	CASSSTGNQETQYF
NA	TRBV28	TRBJ1-1	NA	TGTGCCAGCAGTTTTACAGTGAACACTGAAGCTTTCTTT	CASSFTVNTEAFF
NA	TRBV7-9	TRBJ1-1	NA	TGTGCCAGCAGCTCATTATTTAGCTCTGAGGGCAGGAGAAACACTGAAGCTTTCTTT	CASSSLFSSEGRRNTEAFF
NA	TRBV2	TRBJ1-5	TRBD1	TGTGCCAGCAGTCCGGGACAGTGGGATCAGCCCCAGCATTTT	CASSPGQWDQPQHF
NA	TRBV2	TRBJ1-4	TRBD1	TGTGCCAGCTTGGGACAGGGGTTAGTAGAAAAACTGTTTTTT	CASLGQGLVEKLFF
NA	TRBV9	TRBJ2-2	NA	TGTGCCAGCAGCGTAATAGGGTCCACCGGGGAGCTGTTTTTT	CASSVIGSTGELFF
NA	TRBV30	TRBJ1-4	TRBD1	TGTGCCTGGGGTCGACAGGGAGGGAGAGAAAAACTGTTTTTT	CAWGRQGGREKLFF
NA	TRBV3-1/TRBV3-2	TRBJ1-5	NA	TGTGCCAGCAGCCAAGCGATGGGAACCAATCAGCCCCAGCATTTT	CASSQAMGTNQPQHF
NA	TRBV7-3	TRBJ2-7	NA	TGTGCCAGCAGCTTAACGTCGGGCGAGCAGTACTTC	CASSLTSGEQYF
NA	TRBV28	TRBJ2-1	NA	TGTGCCAGCACATCAACTGGGGGATCCCTATACAATGAGCAGTTCTTC	CASTSTGGSLYNEQFF